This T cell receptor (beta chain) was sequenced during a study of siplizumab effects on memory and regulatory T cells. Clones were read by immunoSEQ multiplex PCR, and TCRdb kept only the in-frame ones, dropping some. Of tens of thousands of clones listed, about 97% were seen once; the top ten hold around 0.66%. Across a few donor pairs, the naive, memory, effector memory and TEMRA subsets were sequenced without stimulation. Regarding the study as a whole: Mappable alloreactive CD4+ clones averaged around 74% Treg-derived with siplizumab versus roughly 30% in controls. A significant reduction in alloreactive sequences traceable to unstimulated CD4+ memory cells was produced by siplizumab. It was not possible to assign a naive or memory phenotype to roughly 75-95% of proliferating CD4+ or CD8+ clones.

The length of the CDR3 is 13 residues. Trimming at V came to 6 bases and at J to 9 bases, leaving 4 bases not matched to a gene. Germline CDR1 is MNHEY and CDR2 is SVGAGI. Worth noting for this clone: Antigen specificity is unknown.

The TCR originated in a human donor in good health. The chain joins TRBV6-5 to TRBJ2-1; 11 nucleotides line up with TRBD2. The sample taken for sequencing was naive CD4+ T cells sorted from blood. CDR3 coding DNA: TGTGCCAGCAGGCCGACTAGCGGGGCTGAGCAGTTCTTC. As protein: CASRPTSGAEQFF.